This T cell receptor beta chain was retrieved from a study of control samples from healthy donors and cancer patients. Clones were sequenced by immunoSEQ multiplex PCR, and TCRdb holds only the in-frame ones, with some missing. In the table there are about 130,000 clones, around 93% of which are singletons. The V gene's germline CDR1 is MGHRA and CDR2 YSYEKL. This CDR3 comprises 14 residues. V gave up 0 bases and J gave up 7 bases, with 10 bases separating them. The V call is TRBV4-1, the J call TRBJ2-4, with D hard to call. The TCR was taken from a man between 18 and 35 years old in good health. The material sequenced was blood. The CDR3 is CASSQDPLQNIQYF. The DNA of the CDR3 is TGCGCCAGCAGCCAAGACCCCCTCCAGAACATTCAGTACTTC.